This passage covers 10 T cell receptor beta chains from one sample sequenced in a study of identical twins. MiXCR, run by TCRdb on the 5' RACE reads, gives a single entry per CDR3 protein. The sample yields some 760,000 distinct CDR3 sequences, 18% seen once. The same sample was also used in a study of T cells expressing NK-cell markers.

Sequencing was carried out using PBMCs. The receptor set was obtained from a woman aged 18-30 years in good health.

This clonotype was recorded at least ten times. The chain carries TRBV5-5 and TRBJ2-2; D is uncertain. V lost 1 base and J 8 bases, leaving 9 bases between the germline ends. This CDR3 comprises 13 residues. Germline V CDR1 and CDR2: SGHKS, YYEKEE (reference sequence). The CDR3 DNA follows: TGTGCCAGCAGCTTGAGGGTAGCTGGGGAGCTGTTTTTT. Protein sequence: CASSLRVAGELFF.

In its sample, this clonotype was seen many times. The CDR3 nucleotides are TGCGCCAGCAGCACTGACAGCAACTATGGCTACACCTTC. Protein: CASSTDSNYGYTF. This chain joins TRBV5-1 and TRBJ1-2; possible D gene TRBD1, 5 bases. The CDR3 extends over 13 amino acids. V was clipped by 4 bases and J by 2 bases, with 9 bases between them. CDR1 SGHRS and CDR2 YFSETQ come from the germline V gene.

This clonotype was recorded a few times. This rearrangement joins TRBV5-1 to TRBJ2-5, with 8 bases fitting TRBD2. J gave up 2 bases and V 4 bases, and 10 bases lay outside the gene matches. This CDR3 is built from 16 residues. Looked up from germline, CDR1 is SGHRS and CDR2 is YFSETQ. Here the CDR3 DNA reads TGCGCCAGCAGCGCGAATCCGCGGGGGGATCAAGAGACCCAGTACTTC. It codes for CASSANPRGDQETQYF. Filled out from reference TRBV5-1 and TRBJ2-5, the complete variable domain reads KAGVTQTPRYLIKTRGQQVTLSCSPISGHRSVSWYQQTPGQGLQFLFEYFSETQRNKGNFPGRFSGRQFSNSRSEMNVSTLELGDSALYLCASSANPRGDQETQYFGPGTRLLVL.

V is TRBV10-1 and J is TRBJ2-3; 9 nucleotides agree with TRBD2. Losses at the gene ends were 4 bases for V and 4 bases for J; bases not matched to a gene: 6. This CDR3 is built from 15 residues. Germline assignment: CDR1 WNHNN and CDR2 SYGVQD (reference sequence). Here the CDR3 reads CASSGSGRKSDTQYF. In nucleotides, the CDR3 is TGCGCCAGCAGTGGCAGCGGGAGGAAGTCAGATACGCAGTATTTT.

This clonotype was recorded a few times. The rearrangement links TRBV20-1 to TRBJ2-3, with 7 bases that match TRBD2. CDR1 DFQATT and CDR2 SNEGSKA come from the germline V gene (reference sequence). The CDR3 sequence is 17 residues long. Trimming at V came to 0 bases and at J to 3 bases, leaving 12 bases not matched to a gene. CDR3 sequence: CSARDFGTRTSTDTQYF. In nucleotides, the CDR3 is TGCAGTGCTAGAGATTTCGGGACCAGGACTAGTACAGATACGCAGTATTTT.

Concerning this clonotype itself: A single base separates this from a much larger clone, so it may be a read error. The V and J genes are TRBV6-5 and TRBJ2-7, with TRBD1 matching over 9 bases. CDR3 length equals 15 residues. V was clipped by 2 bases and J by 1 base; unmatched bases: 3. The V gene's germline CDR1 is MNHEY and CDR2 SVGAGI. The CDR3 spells CASSYHGTGSYEQYF. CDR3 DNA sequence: TGTGCCAGCAGTTACCACGGGACAGGGTCCTACGAGCAGTACTTC.

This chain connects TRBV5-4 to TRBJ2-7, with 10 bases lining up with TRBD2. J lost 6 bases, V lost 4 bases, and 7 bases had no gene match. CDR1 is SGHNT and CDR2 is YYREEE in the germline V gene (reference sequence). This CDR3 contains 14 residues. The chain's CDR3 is CASSGLAGVGEQYF. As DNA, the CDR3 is TGTGCCAGCAGCGGCCTAGCGGGGGTTGGCGAGCAGTACTTC.

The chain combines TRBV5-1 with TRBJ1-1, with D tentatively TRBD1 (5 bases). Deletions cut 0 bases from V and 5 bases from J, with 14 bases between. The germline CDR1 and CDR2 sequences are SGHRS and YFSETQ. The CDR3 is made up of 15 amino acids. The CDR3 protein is CASSLAAGRRTEAFF. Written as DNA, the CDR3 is TGCGCCAGCAGCTTGGCAGCAGGGCGGAGGACTGAAGCTTTCTTT.

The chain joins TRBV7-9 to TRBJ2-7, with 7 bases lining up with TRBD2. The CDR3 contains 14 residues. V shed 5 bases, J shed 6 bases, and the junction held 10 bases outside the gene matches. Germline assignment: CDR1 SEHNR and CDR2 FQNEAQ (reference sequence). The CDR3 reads CASSPGLGAGEQYF. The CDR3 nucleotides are TGTGCCAGCAGCCCCGGACTAGGGGCTGGCGAGCAGTACTTC.

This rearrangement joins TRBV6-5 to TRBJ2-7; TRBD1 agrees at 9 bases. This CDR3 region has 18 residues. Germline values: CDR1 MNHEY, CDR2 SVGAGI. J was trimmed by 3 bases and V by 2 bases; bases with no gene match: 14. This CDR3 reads CASSYAYPGTGSFYEQYF. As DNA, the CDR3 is TGTGCCAGCAGTTACGCCTACCCCGGGACAGGGTCCTTCTACGAGCAGTACTTC.